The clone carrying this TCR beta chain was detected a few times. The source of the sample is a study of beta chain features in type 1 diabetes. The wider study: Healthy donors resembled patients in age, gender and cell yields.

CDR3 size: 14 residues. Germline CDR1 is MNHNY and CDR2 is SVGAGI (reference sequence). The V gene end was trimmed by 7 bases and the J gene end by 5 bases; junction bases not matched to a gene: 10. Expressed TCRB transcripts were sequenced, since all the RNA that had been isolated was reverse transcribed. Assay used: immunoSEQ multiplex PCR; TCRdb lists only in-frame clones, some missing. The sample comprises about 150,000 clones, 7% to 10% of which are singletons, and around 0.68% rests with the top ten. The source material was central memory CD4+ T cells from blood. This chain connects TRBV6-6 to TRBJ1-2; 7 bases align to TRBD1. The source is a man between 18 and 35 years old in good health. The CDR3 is CASTSPGGDYGYTF. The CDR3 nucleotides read TGTGCCAGCACCTCGCCAGGGGGTGATTATGGCTACACCTTC.